This is a list of T cell receptor beta chains from one sample in a study of OX40 agonist ivuxolimab in advanced cancers. The data were produced by immunoSEQ multiplex PCR, yet TCRdb's version contains in-frame clones alone and is incomplete. The data contain over 30,000 clones, roughly 80% of them singletons. The specimen comprised CD4+ or CD8+ T cells sorted from blood, sampled in a trial of the OX40 agonist ivuxolimab. Every receptor here comes from an adult with an advanced solid tumor such as melanoma, head and neck, liver or kidney cancer. Each CDR3 is given with its conserved first and last residue. The D gene is left open where the match is weak. Clone size is stated in some rows and not others, as once, few, many or a class when expanded.

cdr3_nt: TGCGCCAGCAGCCAAGAAGGGCTAGCGGGGTTCCAAGAGACCCAGTACTTC
cdr3_aa: CASSQEGLAGFQETQYF
d_call: TRBD2
v_call: TRBV4-1
clone_size: -
j_call: TRBJ2-5

cdr3_nt: TGTGCCAGCAGCTCTGCAGCTAGCACAGATACGCAGTATTTT
cdr3_aa: CASSSAASTDTQYF
d_call: -
v_call: TRBV7-6
clone_size: -
j_call: TRBJ2-3

cdr3_nt: TGTGCCAGCAGCTTGGGACTAGCGGGAGTCTCGCATTTCTACGAGCAGTACTTC
cdr3_aa: CASSLGLAGVSHFYEQYF
d_call: TRBD2
v_call: TRBV11-2
clone_size: once
j_call: TRBJ2-7

cdr3_nt: TGTGCCACCAGCAGACCCGCACTAGCGGGTGAAAATGAGCAGTTCTTC
cdr3_aa: CATSRPALAGENEQFF
d_call: TRBD2
v_call: TRBV15
clone_size: -
j_call: TRBJ2-1

cdr3_nt: TGTGCCAGCAGCGTAGGTGGACTCTGGGCAGATACGCAGTATTTT
cdr3_aa: CASSVGGLWADTQYF
d_call: -
v_call: TRBV9
clone_size: -
j_call: TRBJ2-3

cdr3_nt: TGCGCCAGCAGCCAAGATATTACAGCTGGAAACACCATATATTTT
cdr3_aa: CASSQDITAGNTIYF
d_call: -
v_call: TRBV4-3
clone_size: -
j_call: TRBJ1-3

cdr3_nt: TGTGCCAGCAGTGCCCTAGCGGGAGGGCCAGGTGAGCAGTTCTTC
cdr3_aa: CASSALAGGPGEQFF
d_call: TRBD2
v_call: TRBV27
clone_size: -
j_call: TRBJ2-1

cdr3_nt: TGCGCCAGCAGCTTGCCTACAGGGCAAGCTTTCTTT
cdr3_aa: CASSLPTGQAFF
d_call: -
v_call: TRBV5-1
clone_size: -
j_call: TRBJ1-1

cdr3_nt: TGTGCCAGCAGTGAAGGGCTAGCGACCTGGGGAGATACGCAGTATTTT
cdr3_aa: CASSEGLATWGDTQYF
d_call: -
v_call: TRBV2
clone_size: few
j_call: TRBJ2-3

cdr3_nt: TGTGCCATCCAAGACTTCAATGAGCAGTTCTTC
cdr3_aa: CAIQDFNEQFF
d_call: -
v_call: TRBV6-5
clone_size: -
j_call: TRBJ2-1

cdr3_nt: TGTGCCTGGGGTACGGGGGGGCTCGAGACCCAGTACTTC
cdr3_aa: CAWGTGGLETQYF
d_call: TRBD2
v_call: TRBV30
clone_size: once
j_call: TRBJ2-5

cdr3_nt: TGTGCCAGCACTACATCTGGGACAGGAGCCTATAATTCACCCCTCCACTTT
cdr3_aa: CASTTSGTGAYNSPLHF
d_call: TRBD1
v_call: TRBV28
clone_size: few
j_call: TRBJ1-6

cdr3_nt: TGTGCCAGCAGCGAGGGGGGACAGCCCAACGAGCAGTACTTC
cdr3_aa: CASSEGGQPNEQYF
d_call: -
v_call: TRBV9
clone_size: -
j_call: TRBJ2-7

cdr3_nt: TGCGCCAGCAGTCCGCCCGCAGGAAACACCATATATTTT
cdr3_aa: CASSPPAGNTIYF
d_call: -
v_call: TRBV23-1
clone_size: -
j_call: TRBJ1-3

cdr3_nt: TGTGCCAGCAGCTTAAACGGCGGGGGGGGCACAGATACGCAGTATTTT
cdr3_aa: CASSLNGGGGTDTQYF
d_call: TRBD2
v_call: TRBV11-2
clone_size: -
j_call: TRBJ2-3

cdr3_nt: TGTGCCTGGAGAGGGACCTCTAACACCGGGGAGCTGTTTTTT
cdr3_aa: CAWRGTSNTGELFF
d_call: -
v_call: TRBV30
clone_size: -
j_call: TRBJ2-2

cdr3_nt: TGTGCCAGAACTTCGATGGGGGCCCACGAGCAGTACTTC
cdr3_aa: CARTSMGAHEQYF
d_call: -
v_call: TRBV9
clone_size: -
j_call: TRBJ2-7

cdr3_nt: TGTGCCAGCAGCTTAGATCAGGCCGGACCGAACACCGGGGAGCTGTTTTTT
cdr3_aa: CASSLDQAGPNTGELFF
d_call: -
v_call: TRBV7-3
clone_size: -
j_call: TRBJ2-2

cdr3_nt: TGTGCCAGTGGAGCTCCGGGACTAGGCAATGAGCAGTTCTTC
cdr3_aa: CASGAPGLGNEQFF
d_call: TRBD2
v_call: TRBV19
clone_size: -
j_call: TRBJ2-1

cdr3_nt: TGTGCCAGCTCGCGGAGGGGCGACATTCAAGAGACCCAGTACTTC
cdr3_aa: CASSRRGDIQETQYF
d_call: -
v_call: TRBV6-5
clone_size: few
j_call: TRBJ2-5

cdr3_nt: TGTGCCAGCTCACCGCAAACGGGCTCGAATGAGCAGTTCTTC
cdr3_aa: CASSPQTGSNEQFF
d_call: -
v_call: TRBV18
clone_size: -
j_call: TRBJ2-1

cdr3_nt: TGTGCCATCAGTGAAGGGTTACAAGAGACCCAGTACTTC
cdr3_aa: CAISEGLQETQYF
d_call: -
v_call: TRBV10-3
clone_size: -
j_call: TRBJ2-5

cdr3_nt: TGTGCCACACAACGATGGGGCGCCCCGAACAGGGGGGCCTACGAGCAGTACTTC
cdr3_aa: CATQRWGAPNRGAYEQYF
d_call: TRBD1
v_call: TRBV28
clone_size: -
j_call: TRBJ2-7

cdr3_nt: TGTGCCAGCAGCTTAGCAGGTGCAACTAATGAAAAACTGTTTTTT
cdr3_aa: CASSLAGATNEKLFF
d_call: -
v_call: TRBV7-9
clone_size: -
j_call: TRBJ1-4

cdr3_nt: TGTGCCAGCAGCCCCGGGACTAGCGGGGCCACAGATACGCAGTATTTT
cdr3_aa: CASSPGTSGATDTQYF
d_call: TRBD2
v_call: TRBV9
clone_size: -
j_call: TRBJ2-3

cdr3_nt: TGTGCCACCAGCAGAGTTGGAGGTGGGGGAAGCAATCAGCCCCAGCATTTT
cdr3_aa: CATSRVGGGGSNQPQHF
d_call: -
v_call: TRBV15
clone_size: -
j_call: TRBJ1-5

cdr3_nt: TGCGCCAGCAGCCAAGATCTGGGAGCGGGCCCTTCAGAGACCCAGTACTTC
cdr3_aa: CASSQDLGAGPSETQYF
d_call: -
v_call: TRBV4-3
clone_size: -
j_call: TRBJ2-5

cdr3_nt: TGTGCCAGCAGCCCGACAGGGAACCAAGATACGCAGTATTTT
cdr3_aa: CASSPTGNQDTQYF
d_call: TRBD1
v_call: TRBV7-3
clone_size: -
j_call: TRBJ2-3

cdr3_nt: TGCGCCAGCAGCCAAGTCCAGGGGGCCTACAATGAGCAGTTCTTC
cdr3_aa: CASSQVQGAYNEQFF
d_call: TRBD1
v_call: TRBV4-3
clone_size: -
j_call: TRBJ2-1

cdr3_nt: TGTGCCAGCAGTTACCCCGGGCCGGGGGGAACCAAGTACTTC
cdr3_aa: CASSYPGPGGTKYF
d_call: TRBD2
v_call: TRBV6-5
clone_size: -
j_call: TRBJ2-5

cdr3_nt: TGCAGCGGGGTCCGGGGCAATGAGCAGTTCTTC
cdr3_aa: CSGVRGNEQFF
d_call: -
v_call: TRBV29-1
clone_size: -
j_call: TRBJ2-1

cdr3_nt: TGTGCCAGCAGCGTAGCAGACACAACTGGCGAGCAGTACTTC
cdr3_aa: CASSVADTTGEQYF
d_call: -
v_call: TRBV9
clone_size: -
j_call: TRBJ2-7

cdr3_nt: TGTGCCAGCAGCCCAAGTAGAATGGCTTACAATGAGCAGTTCTTC
cdr3_aa: CASSPSRMAYNEQFF
d_call: -
v_call: TRBV7-3
clone_size: -
j_call: TRBJ2-1

cdr3_nt: TGTGCTAGTGGCTTAGCAGATACGCAGTATTTT
cdr3_aa: CASGLADTQYF
d_call: -
v_call: TRBV12-5
clone_size: -
j_call: TRBJ2-3

cdr3_nt: TGTGCCAGCAGCCCGACTAGCGCTAGCACAGATACGCAGTATTTT
cdr3_aa: CASSPTSASTDTQYF
d_call: TRBD2
v_call: TRBV5-4
clone_size: -
j_call: TRBJ2-3

cdr3_nt: TGCGCCAGCAGCCAAGACCCAGGCCAGAACACTGAAGCTTTCTTT
cdr3_aa: CASSQDPGQNTEAFF
d_call: -
v_call: TRBV4-3
clone_size: -
j_call: TRBJ1-1

cdr3_nt: TGTGCCAGCAGCTCCCACCTAGGCAGACAACATGAGCAGTTCTTC
cdr3_aa: CASSSHLGRQHEQFF
d_call: -
v_call: TRBV7-3
clone_size: -
j_call: TRBJ2-1

cdr3_nt: TGTGCCAGCAGCTTGGGGGGAGGGAACCGGCAGTACTTC
cdr3_aa: CASSLGGGNRQYF
d_call: TRBD2
v_call: TRBV7-2
clone_size: -
j_call: TRBJ2-7

cdr3_nt: TGTGCCAGCAGCCCAAGCGGGACGAACACTGAAGCTTTCTTT
cdr3_aa: CASSPSGTNTEAFF
d_call: -
v_call: TRBV7-2
clone_size: -
j_call: TRBJ1-1

cdr3_nt: TGCGCCAGCAGTAGACTAGCGGACTCCTACGAGCAGTACTTC
cdr3_aa: CASSRLADSYEQYF
d_call: TRBD2
v_call: TRBV5-1
clone_size: -
j_call: TRBJ2-7

cdr3_nt: TGTGCCAGCAGGGCCTCCGGGCCGTACGAGCAGTACTTC
cdr3_aa: CASRASGPYEQYF
d_call: -
v_call: TRBV28
clone_size: -
j_call: TRBJ2-7

cdr3_nt: TGTGCCACCAGCTTACCGGGACAGCTCTCGGGCGATGGCTACACCTTC
cdr3_aa: CATSLPGQLSGDGYTF
d_call: TRBD1
v_call: TRBV15
clone_size: once
j_call: TRBJ1-2

cdr3_nt: TGTGCCATCAAAGAAGTGGGGGAGACCCAGTACTTC
cdr3_aa: CAIKEVGETQYF
d_call: -
v_call: TRBV10-3
clone_size: once
j_call: TRBJ2-5

cdr3_nt: TGTGCCAGCAGCCCTAGAGGGATGGGGACCTACGAGCAGTACTTC
cdr3_aa: CASSPRGMGTYEQYF
d_call: -
v_call: TRBV9
clone_size: -
j_call: TRBJ2-7

cdr3_nt: TGTGCCAGCAGTTTATCGCCGACGCGCCAAGAGACCCAGTACTTC
cdr3_aa: CASSLSPTRQETQYF
d_call: -
v_call: TRBV27
clone_size: -
j_call: TRBJ2-5

cdr3_nt: TGCGCCAGCAGCCAAGACGGACAGGGGGGCACCGGGGAGCTGTTTTTT
cdr3_aa: CASSQDGQGGTGELFF
d_call: TRBD1
v_call: TRBV4-1
clone_size: -
j_call: TRBJ2-2